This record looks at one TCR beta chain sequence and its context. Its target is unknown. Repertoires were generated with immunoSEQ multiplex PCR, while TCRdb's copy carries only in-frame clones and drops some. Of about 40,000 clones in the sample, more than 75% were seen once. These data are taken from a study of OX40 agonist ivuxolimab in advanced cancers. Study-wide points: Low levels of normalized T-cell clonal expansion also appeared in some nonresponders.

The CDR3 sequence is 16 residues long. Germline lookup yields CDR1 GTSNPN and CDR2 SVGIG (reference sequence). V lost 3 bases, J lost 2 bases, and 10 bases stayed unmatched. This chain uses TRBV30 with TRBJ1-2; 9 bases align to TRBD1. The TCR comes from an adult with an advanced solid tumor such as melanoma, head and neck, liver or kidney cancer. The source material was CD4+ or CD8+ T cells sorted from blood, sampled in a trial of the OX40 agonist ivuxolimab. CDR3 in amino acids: CAWRGDRVWENYGYTF. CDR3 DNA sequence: TGTGCCTGGAGAGGGGACAGGGTCTGGGAAAACTATGGCTACACCTTC.